This TCR beta chain was identified in a study of identical twins. This clonotype has at least ten counts. Its cognate antigen is unknown. Deletions cut 1 base from V and 5 bases from J, with 8 bases between. CDR1 is SNHLY and CDR2 is FYNNEI in the germline V gene. CDR3 length equals 14 residues. Study results and limitations: Recombination models fit unrelated individuals' TCR alpha sharing but underestimated twins'. Twins showed weaker excess sharing in their beta out-of-frame sequences.

MiXCR, applied by TCRdb to the 5' RACE reads, yields one record per CDR3 protein. Of approximately 210,000 distinct CDR3 sequences in the sample, 6.5% are singletons; the top ten hold 13% to 15%. This sample also appeared in a second study, on T cells expressing NK-cell markers.

The sample was CD8+ T cells sorted from blood. This chain connects TRBV2 to TRBJ2-2; D remains ambiguous. The TCR sequence derives from a woman between 18 and 29 years old in good health. CDR3 amino acids: CASSEELITGELFF. CDR3 nucleotide sequence: TGTGCCAGCAGTGAAGAACTGATAACCGGGGAGCTGTTTTTT. The full variable domain, with the rest looked up from reference TRBV2 and TRBJ2-2, is EPEVTQTPSHQVTQMGQEVILRCVPISNHLYFYWYRQILGQKVEFLVSFYNNEISEKSEIFDDQFSVERPDGSNFTLKIRSTKLEDSAMYFCASSEELITGELFFGEGSRLTVL.